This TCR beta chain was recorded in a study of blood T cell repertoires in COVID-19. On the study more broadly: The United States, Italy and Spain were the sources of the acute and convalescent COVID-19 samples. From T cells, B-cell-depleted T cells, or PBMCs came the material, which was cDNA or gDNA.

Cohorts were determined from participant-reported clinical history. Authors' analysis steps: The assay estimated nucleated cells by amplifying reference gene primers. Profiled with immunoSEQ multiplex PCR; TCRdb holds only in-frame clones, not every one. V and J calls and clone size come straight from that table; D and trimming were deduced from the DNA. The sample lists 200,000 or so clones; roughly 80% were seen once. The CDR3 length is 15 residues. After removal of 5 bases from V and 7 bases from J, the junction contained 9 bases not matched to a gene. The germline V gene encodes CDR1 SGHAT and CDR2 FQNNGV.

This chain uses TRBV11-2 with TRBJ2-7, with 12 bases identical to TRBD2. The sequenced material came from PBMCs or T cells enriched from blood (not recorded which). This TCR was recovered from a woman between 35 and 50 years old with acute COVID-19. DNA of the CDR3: TGTGCCAGCAGCCCTAGGACTAGCGGGACGTCTGAGCAGTACTTC. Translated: CASSPRTSGTSEQYF.